The rows below give T cell receptor beta chains drawn from one sample of a study of blood T cell repertoires in COVID-19. Assay: immunoSEQ multiplex PCR; the TCRdb copy retains only in-frame clones and omits some. The sample includes 450,000 to 500,000 clones, 70% to 90% of them seen just once. The sequenced sample was PBMCs or T cells enriched from blood (not recorded which). The receptors derive from a woman aged 55-69 years who had recovered from COVID-19. The CDR3 runs from the conserved cysteine through the conserved F or W. Fields, in order: D gene, V gene, clone size, J gene, CDR3 protein, CDR3 DNA. A D gene is named only where the DNA matches it firmly. Only some rows state a clone size, as once, few, many or a class for expanded clones.

>-|TRBV21-1|few|TRBJ1-5
CASSKGGSSYSNQPQHF
TGTGCCAGCAGCAAAGGTGGGAGTTCTTATAGCAATCAGCCCCAGCATTTT
>-|TRBV25-1|-|TRBJ1-5
CASSDGGAQPQHF
TGTGCCAGCAGTGATGGCGGGGCTCAGCCCCAGCATTTT
>TRBD2|TRBV5-6|-|TRBJ2-7
CASSLWGSGTSKQYF
TGTGCCAGCAGCTTGTGGGGATCCGGGACTAGCAAGCAGTACTTC
>-|TRBV29-1|once|TRBJ2-1
CSVDWQGNEQFF
TGCAGCGTTGACTGGCAGGGCAATGAGCAGTTCTTC
>TRBD2|TRBV4-2|-|TRBJ2-3
CASSPSSLAGGTDTQYF
TGTGCCAGCAGCCCTTCCAGCTTAGCGGGGGGCACAGATACGCAGTATTTT
>TRBD1|TRBV11-2|-|TRBJ1-2
CASSLDLTGGRYGYTF
TGTGCCAGCAGCTTAGACTTAACAGGGGGCCGCTATGGCTACACCTTC
>-|TRBV6-5|few|TRBJ1-4
CAVGRGSREKLFF
TGTGCCGTGGGGAGGGGGTCGCGAGAAAAACTGTTTTTT
>TRBD1|TRBV24-1|-|TRBJ2-3
CATSDRGDTDTQYF
TGTGCCACCAGCGACAGGGGTGACACAGATACGCAGTATTTT
>-|TRBV6-5|-|TRBJ1-1
CASSYLYRDRNTEAFF
TGTGCCAGCAGTTACTTGTACAGGGATAGGAACACTGAAGCTTTCTTT
>-|TRBV6-5|-|TRBJ1-2
CAIGPSWSYGYTF
TGTGCCATTGGCCCCTCGTGGAGCTATGGCTACACCTTC
>TRBD1|TRBV3-1/TRBV3-2|-|TRBJ1-2
CASSQGDRSYGYTF
TGTGCCAGCAGCCAAGGGGACAGGAGCTATGGCTACACCTTC
>-|TRBV2|-|TRBJ1-2
CASKFFANYDYTF
TGTGCCAGCAAATTTTTTGCTAACTATGACTACACCTTC
>TRBD1|TRBV7-9|-|TRBJ2-1
CASSPDRVGYNEQFF
TGTGCCAGCAGCCCCGACAGGGTGGGATACAATGAGCAGTTCTTC
>-|TRBV18|-|TRBJ2-3
CASSPVGVSATDTQYF
TGTGCCAGCTCACCAGTAGGAGTGTCTGCCACAGATACGCAGTATTTT
>TRBD1|TRBV2|-|TRBJ2-1
CASRGPGQGADEQFF
TGTGCCAGCAGGGGTCCGGGACAGGGGGCGGATGAGCAGTTCTTC
>TRBD1|TRBV4-1|-|TRBJ1-6
CASSQRDSSGNSPLHF
TGCGCCAGCAGCCAGAGGGACAGCTCTGGTAATTCACCCCTCCACTTT
>TRBD1|TRBV6-4|-|TRBJ2-1
CASSDLTGGLYNEQFF
TGTGCCAGCAGTGACCTGACAGGGGGACTCTACAATGAGCAGTTCTTC
>TRBD1|TRBV19|-|TRBJ2-1
CASISLGGGDVGEQFF
TGTGCCAGTATAAGCCTAGGGGGCGGTGATGTGGGGGAGCAGTTCTTC
>TRBD1|TRBV5-6|-|TRBJ1-2
CASSPDQGGYGYTF
TGTGCCAGCAGCCCGGACCAGGGGGGCTATGGCTACACCTTC
>TRBD2|TRBV5-4|-|TRBJ2-3
CASSLGGGRGDTDTQYF
TGTGCCAGCAGCTTAGGTGGAGGGAGGGGAGACACAGATACGCAGTATTTT
>-|TRBV19|-|TRBJ2-5
CASSIRPTGETQYF
TGTGCCAGTAGTATACGCCCCACGGGAGAGACCCAGTACTTC
>TRBD1|TRBV10-3|-|TRBJ1-5
CAISEGLTGNQPQHF
TGTGCCATCAGTGAGGGTTTGACAGGGAATCAGCCCCAGCATTTT
>TRBD1|TRBV4-1|-|TRBJ2-5
CASSLQTGERWETQYF
TGCGCCAGCAGCCTACAAACAGGGGAGAGGTGGGAGACCCAGTACTTC
>TRBD1|TRBV5-4|-|TRBJ1-4
CASSLRGQGPSIWEKLFF
TGTGCCAGCAGCTTGCGGGGACAGGGACCTTCGATTTGGGAAAAACTGTTTTTT
>-|TRBV7-6|once|TRBJ1-5
CASSLVPGNQPQHF
TGTGCCAGCAGCTTAGTGCCAGGAAATCAGCCCCAGCATTTT
>TRBD1|TRBV3-1/TRBV3-2|-|TRBJ1-1
CASSQNQGAWWPEAFF
TGTGCCAGCAGCCAGAACCAGGGGGCATGGTGGCCTGAAGCTTTCTTT
>-|TRBV11-3|-|TRBJ1-1
CASSLGGAPTAFF
TGTGCCAGCAGCTTAGGGGGCGCACCTACGGCTTTCTTT
>-|TRBV3-1/TRBV3-2|once|TRBJ1-1
CASSYRTNTEAFF
TGTGCCAGCAGCTACAGAACGAACACTGAAGCTTTCTTT
>TRBD1|TRBV11-2|once|TRBJ1-4
CASRLFGTGAYEKLFF
TGTGCCAGCAGGTTGTTCGGGACAGGGGCTTATGAAAAACTGTTTTTT
>TRBD1|TRBV5-1|-|TRBJ1-6
CASSLIGTDNSPLHF
TGCGCCAGCAGCTTGATCGGGACAGATAATTCACCCCTCCACTTT
>-|TRBV6-6|-|TRBJ1-3
CASRQAGNTIYF
TGTGCCAGCAGACAGGCTGGAAACACCATATATTTT
>TRBD1|TRBV4-2|many|TRBJ1-1
CASSRHRDSGYLANTEAFF
TGTGCCAGCAGCCGCCACCGGGACAGTGGTTATCTGGCGAACACTGAAGCTTTCTTT
>-|TRBV29-1|-|TRBJ1-2
CSVELAAKYGYTF
TGCAGCGTTGAGTTGGCGGCTAAATATGGCTACACCTTC
>TRBD2|TRBV6-5|once|TRBJ2-5
CASSSLAGGPTETQYF
TGTGCCAGCAGTTCCCTAGCGGGGGGGCCCACAGAGACCCAGTACTTC
>TRBD1|TRBV11-2|-|TRBJ2-6
CASSPGQVANVLTF
TGTGCCAGCAGCCCCGGACAGGTGGCCAACGTCCTGACTTTC
>-|TRBV10-3|-|TRBJ2-1
CAISEGGVEQFF
TGTGCCATCAGTGAGGGCGGGGTAGAGCAGTTCTTC
>-|TRBV19|-|TRBJ2-1
CASSKRPGTGTSYNEQFF
TGTGCCAGTAGTAAGCGCCCAGGAACGGGGACATCCTACAATGAGCAGTTCTTC
>-|TRBV30|-|TRBJ1-2
CAWRTGFNYGYTF
TGTGCCTGGAGGACAGGTTTCAACTATGGCTACACCTTC
>-|TRBV9|-|TRBJ1-4
CASSPVGSEKLFF
TGTGCCAGCAGCCCCGTGGGGAGTGAAAAACTGTTTTTT
>TRBD1|TRBV14|-|TRBJ2-6
CASSRNDRAYSGANVLTF
TGTGCCAGCAGCCGGAACGACAGGGCCTACTCTGGGGCCAACGTCCTGACTTTC
>-|TRBV9|-|TRBJ1-6
CASSAQASNSPLHF
TGTGCCAGCAGCGCGCAGGCTTCTAATTCACCCCTCCACTTT
>-|TRBV3-1/TRBV3-2|-|TRBJ1-2
CASSQGDRTASYTF
TGTGCCAGCAGCCAAGGAGATCGGACAGCTAGCTACACCTTC
>-|TRBV6-2/TRBV6-3|-|TRBJ2-7
CASSFSHEQYF
TGTGCCAGCAGCTTTAGCCACGAGCAGTACTTC
>-|TRBV18|-|TRBJ1-2
CASSPPSVLANYGYTF
TGTGCCAGCTCACCACCGTCGGTCCTAGCTAACTATGGCTACACCTTC
>TRBD1|TRBV10-3|once|TRBJ2-6
CAIRGQGIAGANVLTF
TGTGCCATCAGGGGACAGGGCATTGCTGGGGCCAACGTCCTGACTTTC
>-|TRBV5-1|-|TRBJ2-2
CASGRGSTNTGELFF
TGCGCCAGCGGGAGAGGGAGTACGAACACCGGGGAGCTGTTTTTT
>TRBD1|TRBV12-3/TRBV12-4|-|TRBJ1-4
CASSLRDREKLFF
TGTGCCAGCAGTTTAAGGGACAGGGAAAAACTGTTTTTT
>TRBD1|TRBV5-1|-|TRBJ2-7
CASSSQRTGSYEQYF
TGCGCCAGCAGCAGTCAAAGGACAGGTAGCTACGAGCAGTACTTC
>-|TRBV2|once|TRBJ1-5
CASSPDTPGSQPQHF
TGTGCCAGCAGTCCAGACACCCCTGGGAGTCAGCCCCAGCATTTT
>-|TRBV19|-|TRBJ1-3
CASSIDRRGTGNTIYF
TGTGCCAGTAGTATAGATCGCAGGGGAACTGGAAACACCATATATTTT
>TRBD1|TRBV13|-|TRBJ2-7
CASSHGQGRTYEQYF
TGTGCCAGCAGCCACGGACAGGGTAGGACCTACGAGCAGTACTTC
>TRBD2|TRBV11-2|-|TRBJ2-2
CASTLAGGNTGELFF
TGTGCCAGCACACTAGCGGGGGGGAACACCGGGGAGCTGTTTTTT
>-|TRBV30|-|TRBJ2-2
CAWTERNGGELFF
TGTGCCTGGACCGAGCGTAACGGCGGGGAGCTGTTTTTT
>TRBD1|TRBV18|-|TRBJ2-1
CASSPQDRRNEQFF
TGTGCCAGCTCACCACAGGACAGGCGGAATGAGCAGTTCTTC
>TRBD1|TRBV19|-|TRBJ1-2
CASTMRGQDYGYTF
TGTGCCAGTACCATGCGGGGACAGGACTATGGCTACACCTTC
>-|TRBV2|-|TRBJ2-5
CASSPRGGETQYF
TGTGCCAGCAGCCCCCGGGGTGGAGAGACCCAGTACTTC
>-|TRBV5-5|-|TRBJ2-6
CASSLVRAGANVLTF
TGTGCCAGCAGCTTAGTCAGGGCTGGGGCCAACGTCCTGACTTTC
>-|TRBV6-5|-|TRBJ2-2
CASGGAGELFF
TGTGCCAGCGGCGGCGCCGGGGAGCTGTTTTTT
>-|TRBV11-2|-|TRBJ2-7
CASSSPRISSYEQYF
TGTGCCAGCAGCTCCCCCAGGATCAGCTCCTACGAGCAGTACTTC
>-|TRBV2|-|TRBJ1-3
CASSPEEGRRAYTIYF
TGTGCCAGCAGCCCGGAAGAGGGCCGACGTGCCTACACCATATATTTT